The clone carrying this T cell receptor beta chain was detected a few times. This sample is part of a study of blood T cell repertoires in COVID-19. Study overall: The United States, Italy and Spain supplied acute and convalescent COVID-19 samples. Nucleic acid was either cDNA or gDNA, and it came from T cells, B-cell-depleted T cells, or PBMCs.

From germline, CDR1 is MNHEY and CDR2 SVGAGI. Trimming removed 2 bases from V and 2 bases from J, with 7 bases in between. The CDR3 has 14 residues. Profiled with immunoSEQ multiplex PCR; TCRdb holds only in-frame clones, not every one. The profile shows about 200,000 clones, around 88% of them singletons. The TCR sequence derives from a man younger than 30 with active or convalescent COVID-19. The V gene is TRBV6-5, the J gene TRBJ1-3; D not certain. Sample: peripheral blood. CDR3 amino acids: CASSYREAGNTIYF. The CDR3 nucleotides are TGTGCCAGCAGTTACCGGGAGGCTGGAAACACCATATATTTT.